This TCR beta chain appears in the sequencing data of a study of blood T cell repertoires in COVID-19. Study background: Sites across the United States, Italy and Spain contributed samples from acute and convalescent COVID-19.

Original processing methods: Reference gene primer amplification in the assay estimated nucleated cell counts. The method was immunoSEQ multiplex PCR; TCRdb's version includes in-frame clones alone and lacks a portion of them. Clone size and the V and J calls come from that table; the DNA yielded D and trimming. The sample has tens of thousands of clones, about four fifths seen once. The CDR3 totals 16 residues. J gave up 3 bases and V 8 bases, and 10 bases lay outside the gene matches. Per germline, CDR1 ENHRY and CDR2 SYGVKD. V gene TRBV10-3 combines with J gene TRBJ2-1, with 10 nucleotides matching TRBD2. This sequence was found in a woman older than 75 with acute or convalescent COVID-19. Sequences were obtained from peripheral blood. CDR3 nucleotide sequence: TGTGCCATCGGTTTCGGCCGGACTAGCGGCTACAATGAGCAGTTCTTC. Translating gives CAIGFGRTSGYNEQFF.